These 20 T cell receptor beta chains were all obtained from the same sample, sequenced in a study of cytomegalovirus exposure and HLA in healthy donors. The PCR made use of 60 Vbeta and 13 Jbeta primers. Some clones are missing from TCRdb's copy, which holds only in-frame ones; the method was immunoSEQ multiplex PCR. The table records approximately 140,000 clones, 73% of them present only once. Sequenced input: PBMCs. The origin of the receptors is a middle-aged woman in good health and CMV-seronegative.

This clone appeared a single time. V is TRBV10-3 and J is TRBJ1-2, with D perhaps TRBD1 (5 bases). This CDR3 contains 16 residues. Deletions cut 3 bases from V and 4 bases from J, with 18 bases between. Germline values: CDR1 ENHRY, CDR2 SYGVKD. The CDR3 bases are TGTGCCATCAGTGATGCTACCCCAGGGAAAGGCTATGGCTACACCTTC. Translation: CAISDATPGKGYGYTF.

V and J are TRBV27 and TRBJ1-4, with D possibly being TRBD1 (6 bases). Trimming took off 6 bases at V and 5 bases at J, with 10 bases between the two ends. The CDR3 is 13 amino acids. Looked up from germline, CDR1 is MNHEY and CDR2 is SMNVEV (reference sequence). The CDR3 loop is CASRRDRNEKLFF. For the CDR3, the DNA is TGTGCCAGCAGACGCGACAGGAATGAAAAACTGTTTTTT.

The J gene is TRBJ2-1, the V gene TRBV14; TRBD1 aligns across 9 bases. The CDR3 length is 16 residues. After removal of 2 bases from V and 1 base from J, the junction contained 3 bases not matched to a gene. CDR1 and CDR2 from the germline V gene are SGHDN and FVKESK. In DNA form, the CDR3 reads TGTGCCAGCAGCCAATTGACAGGGGGGTCCTACAATGAGCAGTTCTTC. This translates into CASSQLTGGSYNEQFF.

The chain joins TRBV7-8 to TRBJ2-1; TRBD2 agrees at 7 bases. Losses at the gene ends were 4 bases for V and 1 base for J; bases not matched to a gene: 4. Germline CDR1 is SGHVS and CDR2 is FQNEAQ. CDR3 length: 15 residues. The CDR3 region is CASSSASGSYNEQFF. The CDR3 DNA follows: TGTGCCAGCAGCTCCGCTAGCGGATCCTACAATGAGCAGTTCTTC.

This chain connects TRBV2 to TRBJ1-1; D may be TRBD1 (5 bases). With 7 bases removed from V and 2 bases from J, the gap between germline ends came to 11 bases. The CDR3 length is 13 residues. CDR1 SNHLY and CDR2 FYNNEI come from the germline V gene. The chain's CDR3 is CASTRDFNTEAFF. The CDR3 region has the DNA TGTGCCAGCACCCGGGACTTTAACACTGAAGCTTTCTTT.

The chain links TRBV19 to TRBJ1-2, with 8 bases aligning to TRBD1. The germline V gene has CDR1 LNHDA and CDR2 SQIVND (reference sequence). V trimming: 6 bases; J trimming: 5 bases; junction bases outside the gene matches: 11. This CDR3 is 15 amino acids long. This CDR3 is CASSTYLGQGYGYTF. CDR3 DNA sequence: TGTGCCAGTAGCACGTATCTAGGACAGGGATATGGCTACACCTTC.

The chain is built from TRBV5-1 and TRBJ2-2; D unresolved. This CDR3 contains 14 residues. Germline loops: CDR1 SGHRS, CDR2 YFSETQ. The V end lost 0 bases, the J end lost 5 bases, and 8 bases lay between the germline ends. CDR3 amino acids: CASSLVMRTGELFF. DNA for the CDR3: TGCGCCAGCAGCTTGGTTATGCGGACCGGGGAGCTGTTTTTT.

The chain links TRBV5-8 to TRBJ1-3; 7 bases map to TRBD1. Looked up from germline, CDR1 is SGHTS and CDR2 is YDEGEE. V lost 4 bases, J lost 0 bases, and 4 bases stayed unmatched. CDR3 length: 15 amino acids. This CDR3 is CASSAGQHSGNTIYF. Here the CDR3 DNA reads TGTGCCAGCAGCGCGGGACAGCACTCTGGAAACACCATATATTTT.

The J gene is TRBJ1-3, the V gene TRBV9; D is ambiguous. Germline CDR1 SGDLS, CDR2 YYNGEE. Trimming took 7 bases from V and 0 from J, leaving 11 bases between them. The CDR3 is 14 amino acids. For the CDR3, the DNA is TGTGCCAGCTCCCAAGGAGTCTCTGGAAACACCATATATTTT. It yields the protein CASSQGVSGNTIYF.

This clone has only one observation. CDR3 amino acids: CASSPYDGVRGYTF. CDR3 coding DNA: TGTGCCAGCAGCCCATATGACGGGGTAAGGGGCTACACCTTC. The chain uses TRBV14 and TRBJ1-2; D is unclear. The CDR3 consists of 14 residues. CDR1 SGHDN and CDR2 FVKESK come from the germline V gene. Trimming took 4 bases from V and 8 from J, leaving 17 bases between them.

The chain carries TRBV5-1 and TRBJ2-7; 8 bases match TRBD1. With V trimmed by 4 bases and J by 5 bases, 8 bases remained unmatched. The germline gives CDR1 SGHRS, CDR2 YFSETQ. The CDR3 covers 14 residues. Here the CDR3 reads CASSITGGVHEQYF. Here the CDR3 DNA reads TGCGCCAGCAGCATTACAGGGGGAGTTCACGAGCAGTACTTC.

The chain links TRBV2 to TRBJ2-1, with D maybe TRBD2 (5 bases). CDR1 and CDR2 from the germline V gene are SNHLY and FYNNEI. The CDR3 extends over 15 amino acids. Trimming took 8 bases from V and 0 from J, leaving 14 bases between them. The CDR3 protein is CASDLRAPSYNEQFF. In nucleotides, the CDR3 is TGTGCCAGCGACCTGAGGGCGCCCTCCTACAATGAGCAGTTCTTC. The full variable domain, rest sourced from reference TRBV2 and TRBJ2-1, is EPEVTQTPSHQVTQMGQEVILRCVPISNHLYFYWYRQILGQKVEFLVSFYNNEISEKSEIFDDQFSVERPDGSNFTLKIRSTKLEDSAMYFCASDLRAPSYNEQFFGPGTRLTVL.

The V call is TRBV27, the J call TRBJ2-1, with D tentatively TRBD2 (5 bases). The germline CDR1 and CDR2 sequences are MNHEY and SMNVEV (reference sequence). V shed 5 bases and J shed 3 bases, with 11 bases lying between them. This CDR3 region has 14 residues. This CDR3 is CASSPGDYYNEQFF. CDR3 nucleotides: TGTGCCAGCAGTCCCGGGGATTACTACAATGAGCAGTTCTTC.

CDR3: CASSRSGTANTGELFF. The CDR3 coding sequence is TGTGCCAGCAGCCGTAGCGGGACCGCGAACACCGGGGAGCTGTTTTTT. This sequence joins TRBV4-2 and TRBJ2-2, with 8 bases matching TRBD2. V lost 4 bases and J lost 0; bases outside the gene matches: 4. Germline V gives CDR1 LGHNA, CDR2 YNFKEQ. This CDR3 region has 16 residues.

The J gene is TRBJ2-6, the V gene TRBV19; D gene ambiguous. Germline CDR1 LNHDA, CDR2 SQIVND (reference sequence). The V end lost 10 bases, the J end lost 0 bases, and 16 bases lay between the germline ends. The CDR3 has 16 residues. The CDR3 DNA follows: TGTGCCACCAGTTCTTGGCGGCACTCTGGGGCCAACGTCCTGACTTTC. It codes for CATSSWRHSGANVLTF.

This clone was observed once. This rearrangement joins TRBV6-5 to TRBJ1-5; TRBD1 is a possible D gene (6 bases). Germline CDR1 is MNHEY and CDR2 is SVGAGI. Trimming left V 6 bases short and J 1 base short, with 13 bases between. The CDR3 runs 15 residues. The CDR3 region has the DNA TGTGCCAGCAGCTCTCCGACAGGAAGCAATCAGCCCCAGCATTTT. Translated: CASSSPTGSNQPQHF.

This clone was seen only a few times. The chain employs TRBV4-1 and TRBJ1-1; D not resolved. This CDR3 has 12 residues. Germline CDR1 reads MGHRA; CDR2 reads YSYEKL. Trimming shortened V by 0 bases and J by 8 bases, and 7 bases separated the two germline ends. CDR3 residues: CASSQDRREAFF. Here the CDR3 DNA reads TGCGCCAGCAGCCAAGATAGGAGAGAAGCTTTCTTT.

The V call is TRBV25-1, the J call TRBJ1-1; 8 nucleotides agree with TRBD1. Germline-derived CDR1 and CDR2 are MGHDK and SYGVNS. The CDR3 totals 15 residues. After removal of 1 base from V and 7 bases from J, the junction contained 8 bases not matched to a gene. The CDR3 here is CASSESGRGLSEAFF. The CDR3 nucleotides read TGTGCCAGCAGTGAATCGGGCAGGGGGCTGAGTGAAGCTTTCTTT.

The chain links TRBV7-9 to TRBJ2-1, with D possibly matching TRBD2 (6 bases). The CDR3 consists of 17 residues. Germline lookup yields CDR1 SEHNR and CDR2 FQNEAQ (reference sequence). V was clipped by 5 bases and J by 4 bases, with 21 bases between them. CDR3 nucleotides: TGTGCCAGCAGCGATGGACGGAGGACTACAACTTACAATGAGCAGTTCTTC. It translates to CASSDGRRTTTYNEQFF.

This chain links TRBV6-1 with TRBJ2-5; tentatively, D is TRBD2 (5 bases). Looked up from germline, CDR1 is MNHNS and CDR2 is SASEGT. Trimming pared 6 bases from V and 4 bases from J, leaving 12 bases between. This CDR3 has 13 amino acids. CDR3 in amino acids: CASRVEEGETQYF. CDR3 nucleotide sequence: TGTGCCAGCAGAGTTGAAGAGGGAGAGACCCAGTACTTC.